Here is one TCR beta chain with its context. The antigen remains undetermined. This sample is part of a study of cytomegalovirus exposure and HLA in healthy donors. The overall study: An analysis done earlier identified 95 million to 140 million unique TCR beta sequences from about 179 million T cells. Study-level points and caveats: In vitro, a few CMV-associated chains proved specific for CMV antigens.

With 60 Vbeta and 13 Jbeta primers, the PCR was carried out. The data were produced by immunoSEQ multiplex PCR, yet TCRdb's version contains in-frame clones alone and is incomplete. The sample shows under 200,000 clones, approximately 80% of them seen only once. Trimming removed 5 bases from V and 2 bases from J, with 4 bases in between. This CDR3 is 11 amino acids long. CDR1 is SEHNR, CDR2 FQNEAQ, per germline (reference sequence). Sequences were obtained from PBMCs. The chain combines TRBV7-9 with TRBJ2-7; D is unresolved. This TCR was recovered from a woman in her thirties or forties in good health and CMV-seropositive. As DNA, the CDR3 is TGTGCCAGCAGCCGCGCCTACGAGCAGTACTTC. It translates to CASSRAYEQYF.